Below are 13 T cell receptor beta chains sequenced from a single sample in a study of cytomegalovirus exposure and HLA in healthy donors. Libraries were prepared by immunoSEQ multiplex PCR; TCRdb keeps only in-frame clonotypes and omits some of them. The sample lists some 210,000 clones, roughly 84% occurring once. The sequenced material came from PBMCs. All receptors derive from a woman between 18 and 29 years old in good health and CMV-seropositive.

This clone appeared a single time. This chain uses TRBV5-1 with TRBJ1-1; D is uncertain. Germline V CDR1 and CDR2: SGHRS, YFSETQ. This CDR3 spans 14 amino acids. The ends were cut back, 2 bases at V and 1 base at J, with 9 bases in the middle. The CDR3 loop reads CASSLPTRNTEAFF. The CDR3 bases are TGCGCCAGCAGCTTACCCACAAGGAACACTGAAGCTTTCTTT. Full variable domain (missing parts from reference TRBV5-1 and TRBJ1-1): KAGVTQTPRYLIKTRGQQVTLSCSPISGHRSVSWYQQTPGQGLQFLFEYFSETQRNKGNFPGRFSGRQFSNSRSEMNVSTLELGDSALYLCASSLPTRNTEAFFGQGTRLTVV.

V gene TRBV7-9 combines with J gene TRBJ2-1, with D unresolved. Germline-derived CDR1 and CDR2 are SEHNR and FQNEAQ (reference sequence). The CDR3 has 16 residues. Trimming shortened V by 0 bases and J by 9 bases, and 18 bases separated the two germline ends. The CDR3 spells CASSLAWAAESPEQFF. CDR3 sequence (DNA): TGTGCCAGCAGCTTAGCCTGGGCTGCTGAGAGTCCTGAGCAGTTCTTC.

CDR3 residues: CASSPSVGASNTEAFF. CDR3 coding DNA: TGTGCCAGCTCACCAAGTGTAGGGGCTTCGAACACTGAAGCTTTCTTT. The rearrangement uses TRBV18 and TRBJ1-1; the D gene is possibly TRBD1 (5 bases). Germline values: CDR1 KGHSH, CDR2 LQKENI. The V end lost 2 bases, the J end lost 1 base, and 14 bases lay between the germline ends. The CDR3 runs to 16 residues.

To note about this clone: At the DNA level, this CDR3 is encoded by other sequences in the same sample as well. This chain uses TRBV5-1 with TRBJ1-4, with 7 bases identical to TRBD1. This CDR3 region has 14 residues. Per the germline V gene, CDR1 is SGHRS and CDR2 is YFSETQ. V lost 3 bases to trimming and J lost 3 bases; unmatched junction nucleotides: 2. This chain's CDR3 is CASSSGTANEKLFF. CDR3 coding DNA: TGCGCCAGCAGCTCTGGGACAGCTAATGAAAAACTGTTTTTT.

CDR3 protein: CASSRQGRRETQYF. Here the CDR3 DNA reads TGTGCCAGTAGTCGACAGGGGAGAAGGGAGACCCAGTACTTC. The chain uses TRBV19 and TRBJ2-5; TRBD1 aligns across 8 bases. Germline CDR1 LNHDA, CDR2 SQIVND (reference sequence). J gave up 5 bases and V 5 bases, and 7 bases lay outside the gene matches. This CDR3 spans 14 amino acids.

This chain links TRBV5-1 with TRBJ1-1, with no clear D. CDR1 is SGHRS and CDR2 is YFSETQ in the germline V gene. CDR3 length equals 15 residues. V was clipped by 4 bases and J by 0 bases, with 13 bases between them. CDR3: CASSPLRDLNTEAFF. Written as DNA, the CDR3 is TGCGCCAGCAGCCCGTTGAGGGATTTGAACACTGAAGCTTTCTTT.

The chain combines TRBV15 with TRBJ1-5; D unresolved. V lost 3 bases, J lost 0 bases, and 12 bases lay in between. In germline, CDR1 is LNHNV, CDR2 YYDKDF (reference sequence). CDR3 size: 16 residues. As DNA, the CDR3 is TGTGCCACCAGCAGGCTGCCACATGGTAGCAATCAGCCCCAGCATTTT. Amino acids: CATSRLPHGSNQPQHF.

About this clone: This CDR3 is also generated by other DNA sequences in the sample. This chain uses TRBV27 with TRBJ2-3; 11 nucleotides line up with TRBD2. The germline gives CDR1 MNHEY, CDR2 SMNVEV (reference sequence). This CDR3 region has 16 residues. The V gene end was trimmed by 5 bases and the J gene end by 3 bases; junction bases not matched to a gene: 7. The CDR3, as DNA: TGTGCCAGCAGTCCCCTAGCGGGAGGATGGACAGATACGCAGTATTTT. The encoded protein is CASSPLAGGWTDTQYF.

The J gene is TRBJ1-1, the V gene TRBV6-1; maybe TRBD1 (6 bases). The germline V and J ends were trimmed by 6 bases and 1 base, with 12 bases remaining between them. The CDR3 loop spans 14 amino acids. Germline CDR1 is MNHNS and CDR2 is SASEGT. CDR3 sequence: CASSDRYANTEAFF. The CDR3 bases are TGTGCCAGCAGCGACAGGTACGCGAACACTGAAGCTTTCTTT.

The V gene is TRBV5-1, the J gene TRBJ2-5; a weak D match, TRBD2 (6 bases). V lost 1 base and J lost 2, with 9 bases in between. The CDR3 totals 14 residues. The germline gives CDR1 SGHRS, CDR2 YFSETQ. CDR3 DNA: TGCGCCAGCAGCTTGCCTGGGGGGCAAGAGACCCAGTACTTC. Translating gives CASSLPGGQETQYF.

The chain employs TRBV30 and TRBJ1-5; no reliable D call. Germline values: CDR1 GTSNPN, CDR2 SVGIG (reference sequence). V lost 1 base to trimming and J lost 1 base, with 8 bases between them. This CDR3 is 14 amino acids long. The DNA of the CDR3 is TGTGCCTGGAGTGGCCGGGTGAGCAATCAGCCCCAGCATTTT. Its translation: CAWSGRVSNQPQHF.

The J gene is TRBJ1-4, the V gene TRBV30; 8 bases match TRBD1. The V segment lost 5 bases and the J segment 8 bases; nucleotides outside the gene matches: 10. This CDR3 contains 14 residues. The germline V gene has CDR1 GTSNPN and CDR2 SVGIG (reference sequence). The CDR3 nucleotides read TGTGCCTGGGCTCCGACAGGGGCTAGGGAAAAACTGTTTTTT. This sequence encodes CAWAPTGAREKLFF.

The chain recombines TRBV5-1 with TRBJ2-7; 9 bases match TRBD1. The V and J ends lost 2 bases and 6 bases, in that order; junction bases with no gene match: 6. The CDR3 consists of 14 residues. CDR1 and CDR2 from the germline V gene are SGHRS and YFSETQ. CDR3: CASSFRDRALEQYF. The CDR3 DNA reads as TGCGCCAGCAGCTTTCGGGACAGGGCCCTCGAGCAGTACTTC.